This TCR beta chain stems from a study of T cells in Graves' hyperthyroidism and ophthalmopathy. Absent ophthalmopathy progression within 18 months defined stable Graves' hyperthyroidism. This clonotype was recorded at least ten times. RNA transcripts gave rise to amplified TCR beta CDR3 regions. The TCR CDR3 first-round RT-PCR relied on the HTBI primer set. TCRdb re-derived calls from the multiplex PCR reads in MiXCR, one entry per CDR3 protein. The sample has 300,000 to 450,000 distinct CDR3 sequences, about 12% seen once. V lost 0 bases and J lost 3, with 10 bases in between. The CDR3 runs to 15 residues. The germline V gene encodes CDR1 SGHKS and CDR2 YYEKEE (reference sequence).

Sequencing was performed on blood. This sequence joins TRBV5-5 and TRBJ1-5; D might be TRBD1 (5 bases). The clonotype originates from a woman younger than 35 with Graves' hyperthyroidism. This CDR3 reads CASSLAWGFNQPQHF. CDR3 sequence (DNA): TGTGCCAGCAGCTTGGCGTGGGGGTTCAATCAGCCCCAGCATTTT.